This TCR beta chain appears in the sequencing data of a study of beta chain features in type 1 diabetes. Overall study results and limits: Shortening of TCRB CDR3s, moderate but significant, appeared in all four CD4+ subsets of Type 1 diabetes patients.

Expressed TCRB transcripts were sequenced, since all the RNA that had been isolated was reverse transcribed. Clones were sequenced by immunoSEQ multiplex PCR, and TCRdb holds only the in-frame ones, with some missing. Of about 360,000 clones listed, around 13% were seen once; the top ten hold 0.0095% to 0.011%. Turning to this clone: Its antigen remains unknown.

Material: naive CD4+ T cells from blood. The receptor was isolated from a young woman with type 1 diabetes.

CDR3 sequence: CASKEGRAPYEQYF. The CDR3 DNA is TGTGCCAGTAAGGAGGGCAGGGCGCCCTACGAGCAGTACTTC. This chain links TRBV19 with TRBJ2-7, with D possibly TRBD2 on 6 matching bases. V lost 7 bases to trimming and J lost 2 bases, with 15 bases between them. The germline CDR1 and CDR2 sequences are LNHDA and SQIVND (reference sequence). This CDR3 has 14 amino acids.